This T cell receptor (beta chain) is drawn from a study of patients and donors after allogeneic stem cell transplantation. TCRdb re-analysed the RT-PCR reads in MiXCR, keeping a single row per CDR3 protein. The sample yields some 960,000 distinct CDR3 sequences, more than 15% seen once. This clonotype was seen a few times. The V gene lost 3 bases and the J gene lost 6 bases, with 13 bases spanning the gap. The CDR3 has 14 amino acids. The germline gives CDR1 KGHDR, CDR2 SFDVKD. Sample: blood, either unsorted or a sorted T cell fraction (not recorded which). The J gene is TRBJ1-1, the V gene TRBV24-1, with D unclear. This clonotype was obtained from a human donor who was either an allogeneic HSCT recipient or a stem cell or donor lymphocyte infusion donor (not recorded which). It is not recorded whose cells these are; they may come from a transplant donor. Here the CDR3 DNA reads TGTGCCACCAGTGATCCGATAGCCGGGCCTGAAGCTTTCTTT. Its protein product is CATSDPIAGPEAFF.